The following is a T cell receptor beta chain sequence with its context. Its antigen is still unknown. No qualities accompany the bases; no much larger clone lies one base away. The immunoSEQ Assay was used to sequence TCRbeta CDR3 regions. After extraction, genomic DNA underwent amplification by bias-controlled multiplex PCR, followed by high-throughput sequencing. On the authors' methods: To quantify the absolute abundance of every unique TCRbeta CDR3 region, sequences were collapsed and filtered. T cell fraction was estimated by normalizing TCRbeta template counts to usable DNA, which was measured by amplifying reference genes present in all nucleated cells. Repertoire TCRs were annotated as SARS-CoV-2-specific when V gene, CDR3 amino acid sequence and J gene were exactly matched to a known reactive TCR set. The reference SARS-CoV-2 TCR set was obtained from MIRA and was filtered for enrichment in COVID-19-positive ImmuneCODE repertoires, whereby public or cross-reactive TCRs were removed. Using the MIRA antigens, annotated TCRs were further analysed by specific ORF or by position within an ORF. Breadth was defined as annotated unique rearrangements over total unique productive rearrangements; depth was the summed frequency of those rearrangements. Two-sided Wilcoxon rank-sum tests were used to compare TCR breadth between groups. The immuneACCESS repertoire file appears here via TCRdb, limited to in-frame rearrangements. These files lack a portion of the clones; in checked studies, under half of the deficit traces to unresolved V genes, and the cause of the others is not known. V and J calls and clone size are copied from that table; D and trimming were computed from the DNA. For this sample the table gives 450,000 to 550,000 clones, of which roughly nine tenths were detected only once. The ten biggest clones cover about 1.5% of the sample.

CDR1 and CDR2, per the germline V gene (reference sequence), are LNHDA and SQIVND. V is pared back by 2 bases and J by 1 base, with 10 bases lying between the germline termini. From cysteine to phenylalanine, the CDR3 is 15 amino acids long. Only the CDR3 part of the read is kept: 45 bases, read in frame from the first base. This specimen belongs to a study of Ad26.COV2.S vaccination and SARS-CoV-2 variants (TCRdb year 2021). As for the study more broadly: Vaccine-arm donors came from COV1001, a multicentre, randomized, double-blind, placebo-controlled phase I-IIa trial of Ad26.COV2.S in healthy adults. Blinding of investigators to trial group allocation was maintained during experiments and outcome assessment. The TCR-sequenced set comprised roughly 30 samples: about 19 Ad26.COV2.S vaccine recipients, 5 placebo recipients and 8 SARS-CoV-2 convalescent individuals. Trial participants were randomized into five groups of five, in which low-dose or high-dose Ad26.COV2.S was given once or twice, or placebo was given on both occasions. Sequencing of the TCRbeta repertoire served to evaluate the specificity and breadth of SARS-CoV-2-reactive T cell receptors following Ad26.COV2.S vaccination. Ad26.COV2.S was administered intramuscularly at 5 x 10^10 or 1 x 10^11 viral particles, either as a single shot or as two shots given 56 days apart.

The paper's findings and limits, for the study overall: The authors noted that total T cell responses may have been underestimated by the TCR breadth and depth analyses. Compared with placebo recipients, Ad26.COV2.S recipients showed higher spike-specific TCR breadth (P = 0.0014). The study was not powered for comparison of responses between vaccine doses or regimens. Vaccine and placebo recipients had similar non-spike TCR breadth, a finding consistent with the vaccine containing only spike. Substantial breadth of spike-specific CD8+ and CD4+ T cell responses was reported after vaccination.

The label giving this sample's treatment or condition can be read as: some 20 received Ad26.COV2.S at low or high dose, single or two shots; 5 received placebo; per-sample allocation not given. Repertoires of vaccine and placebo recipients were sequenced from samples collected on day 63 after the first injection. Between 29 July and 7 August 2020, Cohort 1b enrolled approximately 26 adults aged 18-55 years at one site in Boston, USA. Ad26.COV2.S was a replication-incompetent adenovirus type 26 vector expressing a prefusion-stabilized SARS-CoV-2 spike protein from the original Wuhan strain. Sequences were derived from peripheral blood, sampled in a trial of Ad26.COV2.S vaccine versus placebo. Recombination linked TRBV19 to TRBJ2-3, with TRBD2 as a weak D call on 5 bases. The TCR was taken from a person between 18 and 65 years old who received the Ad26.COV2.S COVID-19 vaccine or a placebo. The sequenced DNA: TGTGCCAGTAGTATATCCGGGATTCGCACAGATACGCAGTATTTT. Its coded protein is CASSISGIRTDTQYF.